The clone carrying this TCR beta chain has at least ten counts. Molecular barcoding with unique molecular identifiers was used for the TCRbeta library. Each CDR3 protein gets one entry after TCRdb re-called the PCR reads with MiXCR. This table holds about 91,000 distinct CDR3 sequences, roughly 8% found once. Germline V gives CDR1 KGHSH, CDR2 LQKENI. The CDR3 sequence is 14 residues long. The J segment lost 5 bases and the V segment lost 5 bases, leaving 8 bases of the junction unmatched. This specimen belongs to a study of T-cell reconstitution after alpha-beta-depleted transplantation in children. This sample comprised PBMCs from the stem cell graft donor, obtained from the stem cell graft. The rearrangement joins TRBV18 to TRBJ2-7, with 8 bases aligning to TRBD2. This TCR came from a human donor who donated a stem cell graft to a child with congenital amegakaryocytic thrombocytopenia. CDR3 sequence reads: CASSFSTSADEQYF. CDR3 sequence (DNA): TGTGCCAGCTCATTCTCGACTAGCGCGGACGAGCAGTACTTC.